This TCR beta chain was obtained from a study of blood T cells in healthy people across ages. Study context: Template switching recovered approximately one barcoded beta molecule for every two T cells.

Using a J-beta primer mix together with a sample-barcoded 5' primer, a second PCR was run for roughly 7 to 12 cycles. A 12-random-nucleotide template-switch adaptor tagged each cDNA molecule. TCRdb ran MiXCR on the 5' RACE reads and lists one entry per CDR3 protein. The sample comprises 600,000 or so distinct CDR3 sequences, 40% to 55% of which are singletons, and just under 25% rests with the top ten. A few counts support this clonotype. The CDR3 length is 14 residues. Germline loops: CDR1 MDHEN, CDR2 SYDVKM. V lost 3 bases and J lost 7; bases outside the gene matches: 7. The receptor's source is an elderly man in good health. The sample comprised blood. The chain combines TRBV28 with TRBJ2-5, with TRBD2 matching over 8 bases. As DNA, the CDR3 is TGTGCCAGCAGTTTCGCGGGAGGAGGATGGACCCAGTACTTC. It codes for CASSFAGGGWTQYF.